This T cell receptor (beta chain) was sequenced in a study of T cell responses to AZD1222 COVID-19 vaccine. V dropped 1 base and J dropped 4 bases, with 7 bases sitting between them. This CDR3 comprises 13 residues. Germline values: CDR1 SNHLY, CDR2 FYNNEI. The table came from immunoSEQ multiplex PCR; TCRdb's copy has only in-frame clones and leaves some out. The data contain over 150,000 clones, roughly 92% of them singletons. About this clone: The antigen remains undetermined.

Broader study findings: Clonal diversity may have been underestimated in mostly white British donors. Unmutated variant regions reportedly attract nearly half of all spike-specific TCRs. Spike-specific TCR breadth and depth grew following two AZD1222 doses. Among those given AZD1222, only 6 or 7 were seropositive at baseline.

The sequencing here drew on peripheral blood, taken 28 days after the second AZD1222 dose. The chain employs TRBV2 and TRBJ1-1; D ambiguous. The sequence was obtained from an adult who received the AZD1222 COVID-19 vaccine. The CDR3 bases are TGTGCCAGCAGTGAAGGGGTAGCCACTGAAGCTTTCTTT. As protein: CASSEGVATEAFF. Combining the CDR3 with reference TRBV2 and TRBJ1-1 gives the whole variable domain EPEVTQTPSHQVTQMGQEVILRCVPISNHLYFYWYRQILGQKVEFLVSFYNNEISEKSEIFDDQFSVERPDGSNFTLKIRSTKLEDSAMYFCASSEGVATEAFFGQGTRLTVV.